One sample yielded the 27 T cell receptor beta chains listed below, sequenced in a study of blood T cell repertoires in COVID-19. Sequenced by immunoSEQ multiplex PCR; TCRdb stores in-frame clones only, minus some. The table records about 240,000 clones, approximately 78% of them present only once. The specimen sequenced was peripheral blood. These receptors came from a woman older than 75 with COVID-19, enrolled during active disease.

The V call is TRBV19, the J call TRBJ2-1, with 11 bases fitting TRBD1. The junction had 7 bases not matched to a gene; V was cut back by 5 bases and J by 7 bases. Germline CDR1 and CDR2: LNHDA and SQIVND (reference sequence). There are 15 residues in the CDR3. The CDR3 nucleotides are TGTGCCAGTAGTGCGGGGACAGGGGGAGTGAATGAGCAGTTCTTC. Its protein product is CASSAGTGGVNEQFF. The variable domain in full, with the rest retrieved from reference TRBV19 and TRBJ2-1, is DGGITQSPKYLFRKEGQNVTLSCEQNLNHDAMYWYRQDPGQGLRLIYYSQIVNDFQKGDIAEGYSVSREKKESFPLTVTSAQKNPTAFYLCASSAGTGGVNEQFFGPGTRLTVL.

The rearrangement links TRBV5-4 to TRBJ2-2, with TRBD2 matching over 7 bases. The CDR3 is 16 residues long. CDR1 and CDR2 from the germline V gene are SGHNT and YYREEE (reference sequence). V shed 4 bases, J shed 6 bases, and the junction held 12 bases outside the gene matches. The CDR3 DNA is TGTGCCAGCAGCCGAGACTTGAGCGGGGTTGCCGGGGAGCTGTTTTTT. Translated: CASSRDLSGVAGELFF.

The gene calls are TRBV5-1 and TRBJ1-2; 10 positions match TRBD1. J lost 8 bases, V lost 0 bases, and 10 bases had no gene match. CDR1 is SGHRS, CDR2 YFSETQ, per germline. This CDR3 is built from 16 residues. DNA for the CDR3: TGCGCCAGCAGCTTGGCCGGGGGACAGGGGATGGGAGGCTACACCTTC. Amino acid sequence: CASSLAGGQGMGGYTF.

This clone was seen a handful of times. CDR3 region: CASSNPLAGETDTQYF. The CDR3 DNA sequence: TGTGCCAGCAGCAACCCCTTAGCGGGGGAGACAGATACGCAGTATTTT. This chain joins TRBV6-2 or TRBV6-3 and TRBJ2-3, with 9 bases aligning to TRBD2. Germline V gives CDR1 MNHEY, CDR2 SVGEGT. V shed 6 bases, J shed 3 bases, and the junction held 10 bases outside the gene matches. The CDR3 is 16 amino acids.

The J gene is TRBJ2-1, the V gene TRBV7-2, with a tentative D call TRBD2 (6 bases). Germline-derived CDR1 and CDR2 are SGHTA and FQGNSA. The CDR3 contains 14 residues. The ends were cut back, 1 base at V and 8 bases at J, with 12 bases in the middle. CDR3 sequence: CASSLGLDRDEQFF. CDR3 DNA sequence: TGTGCCAGCAGCTTAGGACTAGATCGGGATGAGCAGTTCTTC.

The rearrangement links TRBV5-4 to TRBJ2-7; 13 nucleotides agree with TRBD2. Germline loops: CDR1 SGHNT, CDR2 YYREEE (reference sequence). The CDR3 totals 17 residues. J gave up 4 bases and V 1 base, and 8 bases lay outside the gene matches. DNA of the CDR3: TGTGCCAGCAGCTTGTCGGGACTAGCGGGAAGGAGGTACGAGCAGTACTTC. Residues: CASSLSGLAGRRYEQYF.

The chain uses TRBV28 and TRBJ2-4, with no clear D. Germline V lookup: CDR1 MDHEN, CDR2 SYDVKM. V lost 5 bases, J lost 2 bases, and 10 bases lay in between. This CDR3 has 14 residues. The chain's CDR3 is CASSRLPSKNIQYF. The CDR3 DNA is TGTGCCAGCAGTCGTCTCCCCTCCAAAAACATTCAGTACTTC.

The J gene is TRBJ1-5, the V gene TRBV2; D unclear. This CDR3 has 14 amino acids. V was shortened by 7 bases and J by 7 bases, with 17 bases between the two germline ends. Germline lookup yields CDR1 SNHLY and CDR2 FYNNEI. The CDR3 protein is CASMGSLSMQPQHF. In nucleotides, the CDR3 is TGTGCCAGCATGGGCTCTTTAAGCATGCAGCCCCAGCATTTT.

The chain recombines TRBV2 with TRBJ1-6; D uncertain. CDR3 size: 14 residues. V lost 0 bases, J lost 9 bases, and 9 bases lay in between. Germline loops: CDR1 SNHLY, CDR2 FYNNEI. For the CDR3, the DNA is TGTGCCAGCAGTGAAGCCCCTTCAGGTTCACCCCTCCACTTT. The encoded protein is CASSEAPSGSPLHF.

V gene TRBV19 combines with J gene TRBJ1-3; no clear D. V was clipped by 8 bases and J by 1 base, with 12 bases between them. The CDR3 covers 14 residues. Germline values: CDR1 LNHDA, CDR2 SQIVND (reference sequence). In DNA form, the CDR3 reads TGTGCCAGTGGTCGAGCTCGGTCTGGAAACACCATATATTTT. Its protein is CASGRARSGNTIYF.

For the CDR3, the DNA is TGTGCCAGTAGTCCCTCGACAAATGAGCAGTTCTTC. Its translation is CASSPSTNEQFF. V is TRBV19 and J is TRBJ2-1; no definite D call. Germline lookup yields CDR1 LNHDA and CDR2 SQIVND (reference sequence). The CDR3 has 12 residues. The germline V and J ends were trimmed by 5 bases and 7 bases, with 9 bases remaining between them.

The V call is TRBV23-1, the J call TRBJ2-7, with 9 bases matching TRBD1. TRBV23-1 is assigned to the ORF class and has an uncertain function. The CDR3 length is 20 residues. Trimming took 4 bases from V and 1 from J; bases not matched to a gene: 20. CDR3 loop: CASSLTCILNRDRVSYEQYF. The CDR3 nucleotides are TGCGCCAGCAGTCTCACTTGCATACTAAACCGGGACAGGGTGTCCTACGAGCAGTACTTC.

V gene TRBV9 combines with J gene TRBJ2-4; 10 bases match TRBD1. The junction had 2 bases not matched to a gene; V was cut back by 0 bases and J by 8 bases. Per the germline V gene, CDR1 is SGDLS and CDR2 is YYNGEE. The CDR3 extends over 14 amino acids. CDR3 in amino acids: CASSVGGTGDIQYF. The CDR3 DNA is TGTGCCAGCAGCGTAGGGGGGACAGGGGACATTCAGTACTTC.

The chain is built from TRBV28 and TRBJ2-7; no firm D call. Deletions cut 2 bases from V and 4 bases from J, with 9 bases between. In germline, CDR1 is MDHEN, CDR2 SYDVKM. The CDR3 has 13 amino acids. For the CDR3, the DNA is TGTGCCAGCAGTTTAACTTCACCTTACGAGCAGTACTTC. This codes for CASSLTSPYEQYF.

V and J are TRBV7-6 and TRBJ2-2; D is undetermined. Trimming shortened V by 1 base and J by 5 bases, and 8 bases separated the two germline ends. The CDR3 runs to 14 residues. Per the germline V gene, CDR1 is SGHVS and CDR2 is FNYEAQ. The DNA for the CDR3 is TGTGCCAGCAGCTTAGGCAGGAAAACCGGGGAGCTGTTTTTT. It translates to CASSLGRKTGELFF.

The chain employs TRBV4-1 and TRBJ2-3, with D perhaps TRBD1 (5 bases). The CDR3 loop spans 20 amino acids. The V gene's germline CDR1 is MGHRA and CDR2 YSYEKL. The germline V and J ends were trimmed by 1 base and 4 bases, with 27 bases remaining between them. DNA for the CDR3: TGCGCCAGCAGCCAAGGGTCCCCGGGCGGTCTGAGTGCCAGGGCAGATACGCAGTATTTT. It codes for CASSQGSPGGLSARADTQYF.

This rearrangement joins TRBV7-9 to TRBJ1-1; the D gene is possibly TRBD1 (6 bases). Trimming took off 3 bases at V and 4 bases at J, with 12 bases between the two ends. Germline lookup yields CDR1 SEHNR and CDR2 FQNEAQ (reference sequence). The CDR3 sequence is 14 residues long. In nucleotides, the CDR3 is TGTGCCAGCAGCTTCGGCACAGGGACCACTGAAGCTTTCTTT. Translating it yields CASSFGTGTTEAFF.

The sample holds a few counts of this clone. The chain is built from TRBV14 and TRBJ1-1, with 8 bases aligning to TRBD1. V shed 2 bases, J shed 5 bases, and the junction held 1 base outside the gene matches. This CDR3 comprises 13 residues. Germline loops: CDR1 SGHDN, CDR2 FVKESK. DNA for the CDR3: TGTGCCAGCAGCCAAAACAGGGGGACTGAAGCTTTCTTT. This encodes CASSQNRGTEAFF.

The genes are TRBV7-3 and TRBJ2-2; the D gene is possibly TRBD1 (5 bases). The CDR3 sequence is 15 residues long. Germline V gives CDR1 SGHTA, CDR2 FQGTGA. V was trimmed by 2 bases and J by 3 bases, leaving 10 bases between them. The CDR3 reads CASSLVDSHTGELFF. In DNA form, the CDR3 reads TGTGCCAGCAGCTTAGTAGACAGCCACACCGGGGAGCTGTTTTTT.

This chain connects TRBV7-9 to TRBJ1-4; the D gene is possibly TRBD1 (6 bases). The germline V and J ends were trimmed by 1 base and 6 bases, with 15 bases remaining between them. Germline V gene data show CDR1 as SEHNR and CDR2 as FQNEAQ (reference sequence). The CDR3 loop spans 16 amino acids. The CDR3 loop reads CASSLGQDKGYEKLFF. CDR3 sequence (DNA): TGTGCCAGCAGCTTAGGACAGGATAAAGGTTATGAAAAACTGTTTTTT.

This sequence joins TRBV6-5 and TRBJ2-3; D is possibly TRBD2 (5 bases). CDR1 is MNHEY, CDR2 SVGAGI, per germline. V was trimmed by 8 bases and J by 2 bases, leaving 14 bases between them. This CDR3 comprises 14 residues. The CDR3: CASGSSSFTDTQYF. CDR3 coding DNA: TGTGCCAGCGGGAGTAGCAGTTTCACAGATACGCAGTATTTT.

The V gene is TRBV5-1, the J gene TRBJ1-1; D unresolved. This CDR3 comprises 13 residues. Trimming pared 4 bases from V and 8 bases from J, leaving 15 bases between. The V gene's germline CDR1 is SGHRS and CDR2 YFSETQ. This chain's CDR3 is CASSPEGKSEAFF. CDR3 nucleotide sequence: TGCGCCAGCAGCCCGGAGGGTAAGAGCGAAGCTTTCTTT.

The chain recombines TRBV27 with TRBJ2-6; 7 positions match TRBD2. V shed 6 bases, J shed 0 bases, and the junction held 11 bases outside the gene matches. The CDR3 is 18 residues long. Germline V lookup: CDR1 MNHEY, CDR2 SMNVEV (reference sequence). CDR3 sequence reads: CASRSLGGYRSGANVLTF. The CDR3 DNA reads as TGTGCCAGCAGATCCCTGGGGGGGTACCGCTCTGGGGCCAACGTCCTGACTTTC.

The rearrangement links TRBV11-2 to TRBJ1-1, with TRBD1 matching 7 bases. V shed 8 bases and J 11 bases; nucleotides not matched to a gene: 5. The germline V gene has CDR1 SGHAT and CDR2 FQNNGV. The CDR3 runs to 10 residues. The CDR3 protein is CASGQVRAFF. The DNA for the CDR3 is TGTGCCAGCGGACAGGTGAGGGCTTTCTTT.

This clone occurred once. The chain combines TRBV7-9 with TRBJ1-1; the D gene is possibly TRBD1 (5 bases). The CDR3 extends over 13 amino acids. Trimming took off 5 bases at V and 10 bases at J, with 17 bases between the two ends. CDR1 and CDR2 (germline): SEHNR, FQNEAQ (reference sequence). The CDR3 nucleotides read TGTGCCAGCAGCATTCCGGGGGTCGAGCGAGCTTTCTTT. It encodes CASSIPGVERAFF.

This clone was observed a few times. The chain has TRBV30 and TRBJ2-1; the match to TRBD2 covers 7 bases. The CDR3 length is 12 residues. Germline CDR1 GTSNPN, CDR2 SVGIG (reference sequence). V dropped 2 bases and J dropped 10; count of bases not matched to a gene: 5. CDR3 sequence reads: CAWSYGGDEQFF. The CDR3 DNA reads TGTGCCTGGAGTTATGGGGGGGACGAGCAGTTCTTC.

The chain recombines TRBV2 with TRBJ1-5, with D perhaps matching TRBD1 (6 bases). Trimming removed 4 bases at V and 6 bases at J, with 10 bases between. From germline, CDR1 is SNHLY and CDR2 FYNNEI. This CDR3 region has 13 residues. The CDR3 nucleotides read TGTGCCAGCAGTGTCAGGGGAGTTCAGCCCCAGCATTTT. Amino acid sequence: CASSVRGVQPQHF.